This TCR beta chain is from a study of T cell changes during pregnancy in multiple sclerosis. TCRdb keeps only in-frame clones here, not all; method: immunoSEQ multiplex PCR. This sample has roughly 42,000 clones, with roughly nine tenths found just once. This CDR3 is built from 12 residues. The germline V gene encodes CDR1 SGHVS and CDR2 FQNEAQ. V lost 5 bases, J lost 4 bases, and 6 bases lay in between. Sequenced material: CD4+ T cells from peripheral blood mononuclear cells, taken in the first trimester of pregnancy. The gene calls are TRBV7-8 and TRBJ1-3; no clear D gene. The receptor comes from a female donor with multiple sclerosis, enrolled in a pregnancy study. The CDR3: CASSPSGNTIYF. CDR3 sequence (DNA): TGTGCCAGCAGCCCGTCCGGAAACACCATATATTTT.